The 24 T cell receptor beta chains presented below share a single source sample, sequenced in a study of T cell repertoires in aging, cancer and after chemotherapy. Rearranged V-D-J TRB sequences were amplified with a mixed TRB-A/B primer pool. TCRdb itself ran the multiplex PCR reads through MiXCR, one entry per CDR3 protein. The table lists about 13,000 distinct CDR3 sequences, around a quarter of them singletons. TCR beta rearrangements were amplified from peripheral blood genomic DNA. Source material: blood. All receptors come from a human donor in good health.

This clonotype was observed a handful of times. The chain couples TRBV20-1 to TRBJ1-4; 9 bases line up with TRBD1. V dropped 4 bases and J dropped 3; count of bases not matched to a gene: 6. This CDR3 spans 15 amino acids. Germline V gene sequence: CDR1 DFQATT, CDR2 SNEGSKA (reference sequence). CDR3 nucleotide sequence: TGCAGTGCTATTCGAAGGACAGGGGCTAATGAAAAACTGTTTTTT. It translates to CSAIRRTGANEKLFF.

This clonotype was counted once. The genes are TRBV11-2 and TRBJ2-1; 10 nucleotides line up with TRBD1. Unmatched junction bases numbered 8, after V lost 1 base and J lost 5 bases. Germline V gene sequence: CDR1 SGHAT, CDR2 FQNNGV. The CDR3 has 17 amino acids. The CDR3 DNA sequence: TGTGCCAGCAGCTTAGCCGGGGGACAGGGGATCAACAATGAGCAGTTCTTC. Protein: CASSLAGGQGINNEQFF. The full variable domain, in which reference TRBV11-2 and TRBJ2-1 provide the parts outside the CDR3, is EAGVAQSPRYKIIEKRQSVAFWCNPISGHATLYWYQQILGQGPKLLIQFQNNGVVDDSQLPKDRFSAERLKGVDSTLKIQPAKLEDSAVYLCASSLAGGQGINNEQFFGPGTRLTVL.

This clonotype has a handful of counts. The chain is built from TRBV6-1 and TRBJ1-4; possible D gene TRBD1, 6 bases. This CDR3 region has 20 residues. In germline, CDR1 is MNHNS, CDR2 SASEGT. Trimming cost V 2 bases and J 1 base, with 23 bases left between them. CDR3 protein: CASSEPVQGIARRTNEKLFF. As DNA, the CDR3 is TGTGCCAGCAGTGAACCTGTGCAGGGGATAGCGAGAAGAACTAATGAAAAACTGTTTTTT.

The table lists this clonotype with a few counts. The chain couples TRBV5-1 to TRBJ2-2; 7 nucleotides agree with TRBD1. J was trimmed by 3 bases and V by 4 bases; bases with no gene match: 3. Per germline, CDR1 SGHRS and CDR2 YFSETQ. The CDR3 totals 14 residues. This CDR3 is CASSVQGDTGELFF. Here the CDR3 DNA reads TGCGCCAGCAGCGTGCAGGGGGACACCGGGGAGCTGTTTTTT.

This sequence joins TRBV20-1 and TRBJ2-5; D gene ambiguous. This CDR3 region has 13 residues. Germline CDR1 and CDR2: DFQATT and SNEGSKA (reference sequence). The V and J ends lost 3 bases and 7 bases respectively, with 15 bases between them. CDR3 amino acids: CSARDGLLGTQYF. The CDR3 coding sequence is TGCAGTGCTAGGGATGGTCTTTTGGGGACCCAGTACTTC.

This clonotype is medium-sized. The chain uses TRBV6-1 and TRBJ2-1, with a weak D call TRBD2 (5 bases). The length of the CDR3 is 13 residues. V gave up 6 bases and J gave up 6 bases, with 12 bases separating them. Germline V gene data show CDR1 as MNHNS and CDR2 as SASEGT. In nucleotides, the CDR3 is TGTGCCAGCAGCGCGGGTTTCGGCAATGAGCAGTTCTTC. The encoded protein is CASSAGFGNEQFF.

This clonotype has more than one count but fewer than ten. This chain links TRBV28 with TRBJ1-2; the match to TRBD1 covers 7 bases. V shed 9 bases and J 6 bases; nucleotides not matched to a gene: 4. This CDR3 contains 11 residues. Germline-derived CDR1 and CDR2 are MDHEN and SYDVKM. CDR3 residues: CASKGGNGYTF. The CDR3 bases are TGTGCCAGTAAAGGGGGCAATGGCTACACCTTC.

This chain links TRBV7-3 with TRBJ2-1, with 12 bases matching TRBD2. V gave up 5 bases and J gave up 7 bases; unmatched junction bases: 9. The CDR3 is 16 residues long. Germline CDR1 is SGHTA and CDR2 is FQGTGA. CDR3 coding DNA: TGTGCCAGCAGCCCCACCCGGCTAGCGGGGGGGAATGAGCAGTTCTTC. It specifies CASSPTRLAGGNEQFF.

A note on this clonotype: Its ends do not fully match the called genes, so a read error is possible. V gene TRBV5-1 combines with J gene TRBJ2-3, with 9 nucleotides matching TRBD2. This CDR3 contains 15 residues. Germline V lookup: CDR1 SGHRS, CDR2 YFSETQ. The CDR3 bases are TGTGCCAGCAGCTTGGCTAGCGGGGGCACAGATACGCAGTATTTT. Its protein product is CASSLASGGTDTQYF.

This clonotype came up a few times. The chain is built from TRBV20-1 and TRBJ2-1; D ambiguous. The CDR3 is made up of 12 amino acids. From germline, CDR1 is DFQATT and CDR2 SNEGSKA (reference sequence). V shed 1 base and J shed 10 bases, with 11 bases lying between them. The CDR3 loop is CSARAQLWEQFF. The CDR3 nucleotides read TGCAGTGCTAGAGCCCAGCTATGGGAGCAGTTCTTC.

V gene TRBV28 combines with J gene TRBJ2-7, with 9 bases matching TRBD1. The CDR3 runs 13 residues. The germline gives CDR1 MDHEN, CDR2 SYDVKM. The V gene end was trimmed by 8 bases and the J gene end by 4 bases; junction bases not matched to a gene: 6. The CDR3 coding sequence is TGTGCCAGCGTTTACAGGGGGCTATACGAGCAGTACTTC. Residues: CASVYRGLYEQYF.

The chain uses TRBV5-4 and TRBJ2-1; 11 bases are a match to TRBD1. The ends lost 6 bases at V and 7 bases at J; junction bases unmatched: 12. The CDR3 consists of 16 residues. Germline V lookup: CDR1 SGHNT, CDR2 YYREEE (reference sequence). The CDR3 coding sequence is TGTGCCAGCACCCATAGACGGGACAGGGGGGTTAATGAGCAGTTCTTC. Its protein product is CASTHRRDRGVNEQFF.

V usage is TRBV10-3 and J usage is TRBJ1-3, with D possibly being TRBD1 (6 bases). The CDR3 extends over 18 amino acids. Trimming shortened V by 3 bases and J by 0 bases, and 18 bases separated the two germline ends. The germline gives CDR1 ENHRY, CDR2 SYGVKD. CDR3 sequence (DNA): TGTGCCATCAGTGAACTCCCGGGACAACCCAACTCTGGAAACACCATATATTTT. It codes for CAISELPGQPNSGNTIYF.

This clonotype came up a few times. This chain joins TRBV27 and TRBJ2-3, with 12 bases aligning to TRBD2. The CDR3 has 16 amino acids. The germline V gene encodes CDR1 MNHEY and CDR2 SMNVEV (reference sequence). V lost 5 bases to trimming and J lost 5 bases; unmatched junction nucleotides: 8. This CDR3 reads CASSPTSGGPEDTQYF. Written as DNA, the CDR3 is TGTGCCAGCAGTCCGACTAGCGGGGGTCCGGAAGATACGCAGTATTTT.

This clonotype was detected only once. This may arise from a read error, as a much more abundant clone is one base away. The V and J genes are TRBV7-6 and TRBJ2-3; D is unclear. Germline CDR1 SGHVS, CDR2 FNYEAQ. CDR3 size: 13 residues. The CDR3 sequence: CPSSLALTDTQYF. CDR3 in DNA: TGTCCCAGCAGCTTAGCCCTCACAGATACGCAGTATTTT. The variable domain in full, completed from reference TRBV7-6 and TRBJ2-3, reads GAGVSQSPRYKVTKRGQDVALRCDPISGHVSLYWYRQALGQGPEFLTYFNYEAQQDKSGLPNDRFSAERPEGSISTLTIQRTEQRDSAMYRCPSSLALTDTQYFGPGTRLTVL.

The CDR3 spells CASSIDFGSYNEQFF. CDR3 sequence (DNA): TGTGCCAGTAGTATAGACTTCGGCTCCTACAATGAGCAGTTCTTC. The rearrangement joins TRBV19 to TRBJ2-1; D is ambiguous. The germline gives CDR1 LNHDA, CDR2 SQIVND (reference sequence). The germline V and J ends were trimmed by 0 bases and 0 bases, with 6 bases remaining between them. The CDR3 has 15 amino acids.

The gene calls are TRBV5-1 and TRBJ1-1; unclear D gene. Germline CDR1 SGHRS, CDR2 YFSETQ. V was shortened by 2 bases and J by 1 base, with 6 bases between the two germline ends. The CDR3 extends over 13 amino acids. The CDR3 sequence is CASSFPPNTEAFF. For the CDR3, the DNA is TGCGCCAGCAGCTTTCCACCGAACACTGAAGCTTTCTTT.

The DNA for the CDR3 is TGCAGTGCTAGTCTACCCAGGCGGGTAAGGGGAGATGGCTACACCTTC. Its translation is CSASLPRRVRGDGYTF. The chain carries TRBV20-1 and TRBJ1-2, with a tentative D call TRBD1 (5 bases). Looked up from germline, CDR1 is DFQATT and CDR2 is SNEGSKA (reference sequence). The V end lost 3 bases, the J end lost 6 bases, and 23 bases lay between the germline ends. The CDR3 contains 16 residues.

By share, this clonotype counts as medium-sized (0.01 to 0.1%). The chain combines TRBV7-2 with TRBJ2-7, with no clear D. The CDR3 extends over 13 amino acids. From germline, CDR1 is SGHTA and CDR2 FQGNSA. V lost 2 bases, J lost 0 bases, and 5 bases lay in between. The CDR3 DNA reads TGTGCCAGCAGCTTACGTACCTCCTACGAGCAGTACGTC. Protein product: CASSLRTSYEQYV.

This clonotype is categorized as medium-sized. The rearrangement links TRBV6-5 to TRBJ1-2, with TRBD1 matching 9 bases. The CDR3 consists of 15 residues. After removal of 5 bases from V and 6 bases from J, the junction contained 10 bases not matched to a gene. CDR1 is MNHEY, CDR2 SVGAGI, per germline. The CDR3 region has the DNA TGTGCCAGCAGTCTGACCCCGGGACAGGGAGATGGCTACACCTTC. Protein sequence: CASSLTPGQGDGYTF.

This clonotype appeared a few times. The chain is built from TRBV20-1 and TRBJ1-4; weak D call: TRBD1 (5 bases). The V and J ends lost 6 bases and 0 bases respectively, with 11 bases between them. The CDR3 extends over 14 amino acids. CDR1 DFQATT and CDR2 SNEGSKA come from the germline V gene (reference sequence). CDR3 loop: CSASRQSTNEKLFF. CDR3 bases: TGCAGTGCCTCTAGACAGTCAACTAATGAAAAACTGTTTTTT.

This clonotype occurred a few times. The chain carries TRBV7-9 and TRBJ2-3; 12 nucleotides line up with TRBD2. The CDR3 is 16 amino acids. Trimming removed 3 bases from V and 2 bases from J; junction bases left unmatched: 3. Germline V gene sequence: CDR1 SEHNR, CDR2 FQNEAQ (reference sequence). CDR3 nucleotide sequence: TGTGCCAGCAGCTTTCTAGCGGGGGGGTACACAGATACGCAGTATTTT. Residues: CASSFLAGGYTDTQYF.

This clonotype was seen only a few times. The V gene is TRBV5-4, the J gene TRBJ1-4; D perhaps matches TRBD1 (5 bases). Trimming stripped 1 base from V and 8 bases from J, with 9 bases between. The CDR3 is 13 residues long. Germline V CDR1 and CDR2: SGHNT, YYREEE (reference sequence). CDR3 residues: CASSLIGEEKLFF. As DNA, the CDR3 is TGTGCCAGCAGCTTGATAGGGGAGGAAAAACTGTTTTTT.

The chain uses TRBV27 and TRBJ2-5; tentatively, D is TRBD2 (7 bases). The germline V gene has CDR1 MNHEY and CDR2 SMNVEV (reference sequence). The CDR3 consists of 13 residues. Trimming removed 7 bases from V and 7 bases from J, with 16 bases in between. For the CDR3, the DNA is TGTGCCAGCAACCTCCGGGGGGCTTGGACCCAGTACTTC. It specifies CASNLRGAWTQYF.